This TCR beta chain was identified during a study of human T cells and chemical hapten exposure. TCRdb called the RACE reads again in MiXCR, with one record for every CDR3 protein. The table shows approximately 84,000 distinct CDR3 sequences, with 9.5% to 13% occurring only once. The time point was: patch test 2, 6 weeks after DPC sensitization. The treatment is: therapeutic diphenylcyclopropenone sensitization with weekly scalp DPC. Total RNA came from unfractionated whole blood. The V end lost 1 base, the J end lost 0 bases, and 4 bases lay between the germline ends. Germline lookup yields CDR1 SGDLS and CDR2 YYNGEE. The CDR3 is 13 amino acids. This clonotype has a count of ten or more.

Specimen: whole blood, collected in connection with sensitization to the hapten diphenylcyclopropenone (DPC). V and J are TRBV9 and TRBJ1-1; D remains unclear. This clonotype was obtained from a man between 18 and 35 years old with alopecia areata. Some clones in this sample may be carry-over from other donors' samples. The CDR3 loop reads CASSVTVNTEAFF. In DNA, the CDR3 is TGTGCCAGCAGCGTAACGGTGAACACTGAAGCTTTCTTT.